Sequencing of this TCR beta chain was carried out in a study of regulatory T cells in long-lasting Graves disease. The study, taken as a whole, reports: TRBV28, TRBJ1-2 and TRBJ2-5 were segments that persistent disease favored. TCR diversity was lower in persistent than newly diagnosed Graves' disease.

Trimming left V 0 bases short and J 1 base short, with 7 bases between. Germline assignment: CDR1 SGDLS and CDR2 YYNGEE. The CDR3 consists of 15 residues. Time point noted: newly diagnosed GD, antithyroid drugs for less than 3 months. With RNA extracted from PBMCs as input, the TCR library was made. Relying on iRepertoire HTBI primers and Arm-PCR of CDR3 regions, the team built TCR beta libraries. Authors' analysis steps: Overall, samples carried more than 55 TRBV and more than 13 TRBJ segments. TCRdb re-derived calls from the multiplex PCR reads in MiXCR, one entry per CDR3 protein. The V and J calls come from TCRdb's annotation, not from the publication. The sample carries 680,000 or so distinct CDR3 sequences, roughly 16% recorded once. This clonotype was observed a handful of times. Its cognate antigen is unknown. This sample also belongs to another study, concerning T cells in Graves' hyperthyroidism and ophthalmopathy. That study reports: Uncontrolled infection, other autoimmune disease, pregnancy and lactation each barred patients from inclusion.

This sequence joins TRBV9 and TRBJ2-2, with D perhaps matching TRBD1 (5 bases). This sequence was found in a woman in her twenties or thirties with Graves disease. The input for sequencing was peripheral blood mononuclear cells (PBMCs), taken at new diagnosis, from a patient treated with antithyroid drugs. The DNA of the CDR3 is TGTGCCAGCAGCGTAGGACAGCTGAACACCGGGGAGCTGTTTTTT. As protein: CASSVGQLNTGELFF. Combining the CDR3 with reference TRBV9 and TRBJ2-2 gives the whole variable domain DSGVTQTPKHLITATGQRVTLRCSPRSGDLSVYWYQQSLDQGLQFLIQYYNGEERAKGNILERFSAQQFPDLHSELNLSSLELGDSALYFCASSVGQLNTGELFFGEGSRLTVL.